One sample yielded the 20 T cell receptor beta chains listed below, sequenced in a study of sequential checkpoint blockade in melanoma. Treatment given: randomized to nivolumab then ipilimumab (arm A) or the reverse (arm B). Generated by immunoSEQ multiplex PCR, the TCRdb table keeps only in-frame clones and is missing some. In the table there are around 8,800 clones, around 24% of which are singletons. The source was tumor tissue (inferred from file names), collected from a patient given nivolumab and ipilimumab in sequence. The receptors were sampled from a human donor with melanoma.

This clone was detected only a few times. This CDR3 is CASRDDGNTIYF. CDR3 nucleotides: TGTGCCAGTCGGGACGATGGAAACACCATATATTTT. The V and J genes are TRBV2 and TRBJ1-3; perhaps TRBD1 as D (5 bases). Germline CDR1 is SNHLY and CDR2 is FYNNEI. The CDR3 runs to 12 residues. Trimming took 9 bases from V and 3 from J, leaving 9 bases between them.

The chain has TRBV10-2 and TRBJ2-3, with TRBD2 matching over 9 bases. V dropped 5 bases and J dropped 0; count of bases not matched to a gene: 6. This CDR3 contains 16 residues. From germline, CDR1 is WSHSY and CDR2 SAAADI. CDR3 region: CASSPLLAGSTDTQYF. CDR3 DNA sequence: TGCGCCAGCAGTCCATTACTAGCGGGCAGCACAGATACGCAGTATTTT.

The V gene is TRBV6-8, the J gene TRBJ2-1; the match to TRBD2 covers 11 bases. V lost 0 bases to trimming and J lost 0 bases; unmatched junction nucleotides: 10. Germline V gene lookup returns CDR1 MNHGY and CDR2 SAAAGT. This CDR3 comprises 20 residues. The CDR3 bases are TGTGCCAGCAGTTACTCGACGTCCCTAGCGGGGGGCAGCTCCTACAATGAGCAGTTCTTC. It translates to CASSYSTSLAGGSSYNEQFF.

This clone has just a few counts. The rearrangement joins TRBV11-3 to TRBJ2-3, with TRBD2 matching over 12 bases. Germline V CDR1 and CDR2: SGHNT, YENEEA. Unmatched junction bases numbered 11, after V lost 4 bases and J lost 0 bases. CDR3 size: 19 residues. Here the CDR3 reads CASSSQTSGSRSSTDTQYF. CDR3 bases: TGTGCCAGCAGCTCCCAGACTAGCGGGAGCCGATCTAGCACAGATACGCAGTATTTT.

J is TRBJ2-2 and V is TRBV30, with 9 bases matching TRBD2. This CDR3 contains 14 residues. CDR1 and CDR2 (germline): GTSNPN, SVGIG (reference sequence). V trimming: 2 bases; J trimming: 5 bases; junction bases outside the gene matches: 3. Written as DNA, the CDR3 is TGTGCCTGGAGTACGGGACTAGCTACCGGGGAGCTGTTTTTT. This gives the protein CAWSTGLATGELFF.

The gene calls are TRBV29-1 and TRBJ1-2, with 8 bases that match TRBD1. This CDR3 spans 13 amino acids. The J segment lost 8 bases and the V segment lost 2 bases, leaving 7 bases of the junction unmatched. Germline V CDR1 and CDR2: SQVTM, ANQGSEA. The CDR3 nucleotides are TGCAGCGTTGAACAGGGGGCGCAGAAAGGCTACACCTTC. Its translation is CSVEQGAQKGYTF.

The chain employs TRBV29-1 and TRBJ2-1; no firm D call. Germline V gene sequence: CDR1 SQVTM, CDR2 ANQGSEA. The CDR3 spans 14 residues. V was trimmed by 6 bases and J by 2 bases, leaving 14 bases between them. This CDR3 reads CSVDVSGAYNEQFF. For the CDR3, the DNA is TGCAGCGTGGACGTTAGTGGGGCCTACAATGAGCAGTTCTTC.

This clone was detected many times. The chain links TRBV6-8 to TRBJ2-5; weak D call: TRBD1 (6 bases). The germline gives CDR1 MNHGY, CDR2 SAAAGT. V was pared by 7 bases and J by 5 bases, with 23 bases between. The CDR3 has 16 residues. The CDR3 spells CASNQRGRPGQETQYF. In DNA, the CDR3 is TGTGCCAGCAATCAAAGGGGCCGTCCCGGACAGGAGACCCAGTACTTC.

This clone was observed a few times. The rearrangement joins TRBV18 to TRBJ1-1, with D perhaps TRBD1 (6 bases). Germline assignment: CDR1 KGHSH and CDR2 LQKENI. This CDR3 comprises 15 residues. With 2 bases removed from V and 3 bases from J, the gap between germline ends came to 13 bases. The CDR3 region has the DNA TGTGCCAGCTCACCAAGTCTGGGGGCGCACACTGAAGCTTTCTTT. Amino acids: CASSPSLGAHTEAFF.

The chain combines TRBV11-3 with TRBJ2-2; TRBD1 aligns across 11 bases. J gave up 7 bases and V 5 bases, and 12 bases lay outside the gene matches. The CDR3 extends over 17 amino acids. Germline V CDR1 and CDR2: SGHNT, YENEEA. CDR3: CASSARIGQGAGGELFF. Written as DNA, the CDR3 is TGTGCCAGCAGCGCGCGGATAGGACAGGGGGCCGGCGGGGAGCTGTTTTTT.

This clone was counted between two and nine times. The CDR3 sequence is CASAGGHSGNTIYF. The DNA of the CDR3 is TGTGCCAGCGCCGGGGGCCACTCTGGAAACACCATATATTTT. The V and J genes are TRBV9 and TRBJ1-3; a weak D match, TRBD1 (6 bases). In germline, CDR1 is SGDLS, CDR2 YYNGEE. This CDR3 has 14 amino acids. Trimming removed 7 bases from V and 0 bases from J, with 11 bases in between. Using reference TRBV9 and TRBJ1-3 for the parts outside the CDR3, the full variable domain is DSGVTQTPKHLITATGQRVTLRCSPRSGDLSVYWYQQSLDQGLQFLIQYYNGEERAKGNILERFSAQQFPDLHSELNLSSLELGDSALYFCASAGGHSGNTIYFGEGSWLTVV.

This clone occurred a few times. V is TRBV11-3 and J is TRBJ2-3, with a possible D match to TRBD1 (5 bases). V was shortened by 3 bases and J by 0 bases, with 7 bases between the two germline ends. The CDR3 spans 14 residues. CDR1 is SGHNT, CDR2 YENEEA, per germline. CDR3 in amino acids: CASSLDISTDTQYF. The CDR3, as DNA: TGTGCCAGCAGCTTGGACATTAGCACAGATACGCAGTATTTT.

V is TRBV5-1 and J is TRBJ2-7; tentatively, D is TRBD1 or TRBD2 (5 bases each). This CDR3 has 14 residues. Trimming shortened V by 2 bases and J by 5 bases, and 14 bases separated the two germline ends. Germline CDR1 and CDR2: SGHRS and YFSETQ. The CDR3 here is CASSFAGTRNEQYF. CDR3 nucleotide sequence: TGCGCCAGCAGCTTCGCCGGGACCAGGAACGAGCAGTACTTC.

Ten or more counts support this clone. The chain uses TRBV4-1 and TRBJ1-5; D gene uncertain. Germline assignment: CDR1 MGHRA and CDR2 YSYEKL. The CDR3 contains 16 residues. V lost 1 base to trimming and J lost 0 bases, with 10 bases between them. In DNA, the CDR3 is TGCGCCAGCAGCCAAGGCCAGGACCTTAGCAATCAGCCCCAGCATTTT. This codes for CASSQGQDLSNQPQHF.

The chain recombines TRBV6-8 with TRBJ2-2, with a weak D call TRBD2 (5 bases). The CDR3 has 12 amino acids. In germline, CDR1 is MNHGY, CDR2 SAAAGT. Trimming removed 5 bases at V and 6 bases at J, with 7 bases between. The CDR3 DNA follows: TGTGCCAGCAGTCGGACTGCCGGGGAGCTGTTTTTT. Amino acids: CASSRTAGELFF.

By sample share, this clone is medium-sized. J is TRBJ2-7 and V is TRBV11-3, with a possible D match to TRBD1 (5 bases). The CDR3 consists of 15 residues. Trimming took 5 bases from V and 4 from J, leaving 18 bases between them. Germline CDR1 reads SGHNT; CDR2 reads YENEEA. The CDR3, as DNA: TGTGCCAGCAGCCAAGTAAGTACAGGAGCATACGAGCAGTACTTC. It translates to CASSQVSTGAYEQYF.

This clone was counted a few times. This chain uses TRBV6-8 with TRBJ1-2; D remains unclear. This CDR3 is 16 amino acids long. V lost 10 bases to trimming and J lost 5 bases, with 26 bases between them. Germline CDR1 and CDR2: MNHGY and SAAAGT. CDR3 loop: CAISHEPTRGGYGYTF. CDR3 DNA sequence: TGTGCCATCAGCCACGAGCCGACCCGCGGCGGGTATGGCTACACCTTC.

V is TRBV19 and J is TRBJ2-1, with D possibly matching TRBD2 (5 bases). Germline V CDR1 and CDR2: LNHDA, SQIVND (reference sequence). This CDR3 spans 15 amino acids. Trimming removed 7 bases from V and 4 bases from J, with 17 bases in between. CDR3 coding DNA: TGTGCCAGTAAAGGCAACGCGGGTACTTACAATGAGCAGTTCTTC. It codes for CASKGNAGTYNEQFF.

This clone is deemed medium-sized. CDR3 sequence: CASSVGGTGELFF. In nucleotides, the CDR3 is TGTGCCAGCAGCGTGGGCGGCACCGGGGAGCTGTTTTTT. The chain combines TRBV9 with TRBJ2-2; no clear D. In germline, CDR1 is SGDLS, CDR2 YYNGEE. The CDR3 totals 13 residues. V shed 2 bases and J shed 4 bases, with 6 bases lying between them.

The chain joins TRBV16 to TRBJ1-6; 7 positions agree with TRBD1. Trimming removed 5 bases from V and 2 bases from J; junction bases left unmatched: 3. The germline V gene encodes CDR1 KGHSY and CDR2 FQNENV. This CDR3 region has 15 residues. The DNA for the CDR3 is TGTGCCAGCAGCTCCGGACAGGCCTATAATTCACCCCTCCACTTT. Translating gives CASSSGQAYNSPLHF. Full variable domain (outside the CDR3, taken from reference TRBV16 and TRBJ1-6): GEEVAQTPKHLVRGEGQKAKLYCAPIKGHSYVFWYQQVLKNEFKFLISFQNENVFDETGMPKERFSAKCLPNSPCSLEIQATKLEDSAVYFCASSSGQAYNSPLHFGNGTRLTVT.